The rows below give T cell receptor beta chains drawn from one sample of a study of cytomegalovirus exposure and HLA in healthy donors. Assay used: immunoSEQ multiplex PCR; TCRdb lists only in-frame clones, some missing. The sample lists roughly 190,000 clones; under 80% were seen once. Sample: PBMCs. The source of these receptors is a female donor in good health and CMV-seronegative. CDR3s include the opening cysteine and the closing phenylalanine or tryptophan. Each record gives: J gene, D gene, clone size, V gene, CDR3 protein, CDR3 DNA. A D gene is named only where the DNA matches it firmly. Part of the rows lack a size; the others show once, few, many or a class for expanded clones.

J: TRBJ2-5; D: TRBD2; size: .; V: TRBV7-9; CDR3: CASSLFYAGGPQETQYF; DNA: TGTGCCAGCAGCTTATTCTATGCGGGAGGACCCCAAGAGACCCAGTACTTC
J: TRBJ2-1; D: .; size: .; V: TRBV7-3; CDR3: CASSSSGATSSYNEQFF; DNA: TGTGCCAGCAGCTCCTCTGGGGCGACTAGCTCCTACAATGAGCAGTTCTTC
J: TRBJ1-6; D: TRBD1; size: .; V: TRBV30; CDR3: CAWSAGQGVSSPLHF; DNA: TGTGCCTGGAGTGCCGGACAGGGGGTGAGTTCACCCCTCCACTTT
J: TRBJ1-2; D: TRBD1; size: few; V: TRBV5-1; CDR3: CASSTGQGARGYTF; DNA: TGCGCCAGCAGCACGGGACAGGGGGCGAGAGGCTACACCTTC
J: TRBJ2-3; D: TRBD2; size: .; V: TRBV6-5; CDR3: CASSSPGGLGYF; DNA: TGTGCCAGCAGTTCTCCGGGAGGACTGGGGTATTTT
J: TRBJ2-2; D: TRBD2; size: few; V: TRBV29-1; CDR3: CSGTGGAGGELFF; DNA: TGCAGCGGGACCGGGGGGGCAGGCGGGGAGCTGTTTTTT
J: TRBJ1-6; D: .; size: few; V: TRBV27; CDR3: CASTQTPGGAGSPLHF; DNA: TGTGCCAGCACCCAAACGCCGGGGGGCGCAGGATCACCCCTCCACTTT
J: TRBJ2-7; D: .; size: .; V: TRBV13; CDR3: CASSLKQEVGEQYF; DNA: TGTGCCAGCAGCTTAAAACAGGAAGTTGGCGAGCAGTACTTC
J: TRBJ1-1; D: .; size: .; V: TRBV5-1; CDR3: CASSALQGGNTEAFF; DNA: TGCGCCAGCAGCGCACTCCAGGGAGGGAACACTGAAGCTTTCTTT
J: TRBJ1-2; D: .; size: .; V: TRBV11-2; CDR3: CASRLSPGQGLYGYTF; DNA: TGTGCCAGCAGACTCTCTCCGGGACAAGGCCTTTATGGCTACACCTTC
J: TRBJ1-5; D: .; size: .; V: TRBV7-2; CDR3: CASSSTGSESNQPQHF; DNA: TGTGCCAGCAGCTCCACAGGGTCCGAGAGCAATCAGCCCCAGCATTTT
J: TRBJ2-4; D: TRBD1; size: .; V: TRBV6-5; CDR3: CASSPLTGGTNIQYF; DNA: TGTGCCAGCAGCCCCTTGACAGGGGGTACGAACATTCAGTACTTC
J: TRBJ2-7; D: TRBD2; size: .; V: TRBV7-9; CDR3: CASSFQSGTSGGKYEQYF; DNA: TGTGCCAGCAGCTTTCAATCCGGGACTAGCGGGGGTAAATACGAGCAGTACTTC
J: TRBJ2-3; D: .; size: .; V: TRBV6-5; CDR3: CASNNDRDTQYF; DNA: TGTGCCAGCAACAACGACAGGGATACGCAGTATTTT
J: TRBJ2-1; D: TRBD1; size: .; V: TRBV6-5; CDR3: CASRPGTGVPTEQFF; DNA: TGTGCCAGCAGACCCGGGACAGGGGTTCCCACTGAGCAGTTCTTC
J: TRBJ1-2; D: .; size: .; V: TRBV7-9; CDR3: CASSLALTREAPANYGYTF; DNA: TGTGCCAGCAGCTTAGCGCTGACCAGGGAGGCACCCGCTAACTATGGCTACACCTTC
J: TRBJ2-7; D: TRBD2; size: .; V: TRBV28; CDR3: CASSVTSGRASYEQYF; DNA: TGTGCCAGCAGCGTTACTAGCGGGAGGGCGTCCTACGAGCAGTACTTC
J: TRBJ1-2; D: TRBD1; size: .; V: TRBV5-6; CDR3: CASSPGQGGYTF; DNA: TGTGCCAGCAGCCCCGGACAGGGAGGCTACACCTTC
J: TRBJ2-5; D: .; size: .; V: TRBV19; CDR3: CASSIAGAQETQYF; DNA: TGTGCCAGTAGTATTGCGGGGGCCCAAGAGACCCAGTACTTC
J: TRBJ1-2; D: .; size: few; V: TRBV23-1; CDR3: CASSHLRGEANYGYTF; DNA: TGCGCCAGCAGTCACCTCCGGGGGGAAGCTAACTATGGCTACACCTTC
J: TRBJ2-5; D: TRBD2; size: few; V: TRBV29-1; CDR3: CSGASGGGGTQYF; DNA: TGCAGCGGCGCTAGCGGGGGCGGGGGGACCCAGTACTTC
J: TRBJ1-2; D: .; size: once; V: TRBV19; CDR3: CASSIDAGTEYGYTF; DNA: TGTGCCAGTAGTATAGACGCCGGGACTGAATATGGCTACACCTTC
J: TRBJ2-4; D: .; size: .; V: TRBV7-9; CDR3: CASSSLYGAKNIQYF; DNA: TGTGCCAGCAGCTCCCTATACGGGGCCAAAAACATTCAGTACTTC
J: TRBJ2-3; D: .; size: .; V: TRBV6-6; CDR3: CASTFADRDTDTQYF; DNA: TGTGCCAGCACCTTTGCGGACCGGGACACAGATACGCAGTATTTT
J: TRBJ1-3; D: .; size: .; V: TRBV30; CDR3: CAWRGTQRNTIYF; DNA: TGTGCCTGGAGGGGGACACAGAGAAACACCATATATTTT
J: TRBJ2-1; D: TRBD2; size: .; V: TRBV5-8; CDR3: CASSLGTSGAYNEQFF; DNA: TGTGCCAGCAGCTTGGGGACTAGCGGGGCGTACAATGAGCAGTTCTTC
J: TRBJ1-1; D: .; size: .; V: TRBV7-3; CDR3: CASSFSRVPEAFF; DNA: TGTGCCAGCAGCTTCAGCCGGGTACCTGAAGCTTTCTTT
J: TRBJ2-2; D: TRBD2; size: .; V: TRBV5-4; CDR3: CASTPGGTRESGELFF; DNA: TGTGCCAGCACCCCGGGAGGGACTCGGGAGTCCGGGGAGCTGTTTTTT
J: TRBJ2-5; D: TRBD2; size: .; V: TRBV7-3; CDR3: CASGPTGGSQETQYF; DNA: TGTGCCAGCGGTCCCACGGGGGGGAGCCAAGAGACCCAGTACTTC
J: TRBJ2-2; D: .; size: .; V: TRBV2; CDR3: CASSLDRNTGELFF; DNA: TGTGCCAGCAGCCTGGACAGGAACACCGGGGAGCTGTTTTTT
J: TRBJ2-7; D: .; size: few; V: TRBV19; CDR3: CASSGRHEQYF; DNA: TGTGCCAGTTCGGGAAGACACGAGCAGTACTTC
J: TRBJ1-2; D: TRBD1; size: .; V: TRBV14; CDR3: CASSRDRTYGYTF; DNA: TGTGCCAGCAGCCGGGACAGGACCTATGGCTACACCTTC
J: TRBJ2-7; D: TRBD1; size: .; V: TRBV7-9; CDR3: CASSIQGVYEQYF; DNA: TGTGCCAGCAGCATACAGGGGGTTTACGAGCAGTACTTC
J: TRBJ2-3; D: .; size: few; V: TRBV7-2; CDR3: CASSRSTDTQYF; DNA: TGTGCCAGCAGCCGGAGTACAGATACGCAGTATTTT
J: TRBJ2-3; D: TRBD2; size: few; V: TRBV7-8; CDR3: CASSLRLAGTDTQYF; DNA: TGTGCCAGCAGCTTAAGACTAGCGGGGACAGATACGCAGTATTTT
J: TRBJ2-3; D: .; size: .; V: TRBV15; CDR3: CATSRGTGDPTDTQYF; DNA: TGTGCCACCAGCAGAGGAACGGGAGACCCCACAGATACGCAGTATTTT
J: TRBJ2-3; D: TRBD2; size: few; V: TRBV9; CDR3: CASSVGLAGGSSFPTDTQYF; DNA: TGTGCCAGCAGCGTAGGCCTAGCGGGAGGGTCCTCATTCCCCACAGATACGCAGTATTTT
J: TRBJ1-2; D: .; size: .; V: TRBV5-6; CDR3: CASSLSHQVGYGYTF; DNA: TGTGCCAGCAGCCTTAGTCATCAGGTTGGGTATGGCTACACCTTC
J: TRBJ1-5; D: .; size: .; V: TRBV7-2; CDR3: CASSSRQGNQPQHF; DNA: TGTGCCAGCAGCTCGAGACAGGGCAATCAGCCCCAGCATTTT
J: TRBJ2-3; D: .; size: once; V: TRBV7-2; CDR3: CASRGSRRFSSTDTQYF; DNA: TGTGCCAGCAGGGGGTCGAGGAGGTTCTCTAGCACAGATACGCAGTATTTT
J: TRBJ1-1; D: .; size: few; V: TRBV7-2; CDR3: CASSLLSERAGHF; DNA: TGTGCCAGCAGCTTACTTTCGGAGAGGGCAGGCCACTTT
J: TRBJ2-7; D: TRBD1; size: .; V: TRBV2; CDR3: CASSRDSYEQYF; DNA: TGTGCCAGCAGTAGGGACAGCTACGAGCAGTACTTC